One and the same sample provided the 30 T cell receptor beta chains below, sequenced in a study of shared clonotypes between healthy human individuals. The naive CD8 population came from CD45RO-negative cells selected for CCR7, without terminally differentiated effector memory CD45RA+ cells. TCRdb keeps only in-frame clones here, not all; method: immunoSEQ multiplex PCR. The repertoire has 2 million or so clones, over 85% of them found once; the top ten carry approximately 1.2%. Source material: naive CD8+ T cells sorted from blood. The receptors were gathered from a man younger than 35 in good health.

The V call is TRBV9, the J call TRBJ1-2, with D maybe TRBD1 (5 bases). V shed 4 bases and J shed 4 bases, with 17 bases lying between them. The CDR3 is 15 amino acids. Germline V CDR1 and CDR2: SGDLS, YYNGEE. This CDR3 is CASSPRWDVSYGYTF. The CDR3 DNA reads TGTGCCAGCAGCCCCCGGTGGGACGTCTCCTATGGCTACACCTTC.

In its sample, this clone was seen once. The gene calls are TRBV7-2 and TRBJ2-7; 13 nucleotides match TRBD2. Germline-derived CDR1 and CDR2 are SGHTA and FQGNSA. J lost 6 bases, V lost 3 bases, and 2 bases had no gene match. The CDR3 is 14 residues long. This CDR3 is CASSLGTSGTEQYF. DNA for the CDR3: TGTGCCAGCAGCTTGGGGACTAGCGGGACCGAGCAGTACTTC.

This rearrangement joins TRBV29-1 to TRBJ2-3, with D possibly being TRBD1 or TRBD2 (5 bases each). Germline CDR1 and CDR2: SQVTM and ANQGSEA. Trimming left V 2 bases short and J 6 bases short, with 12 bases between. The CDR3 has 13 residues. The CDR3 sequence: CSVERDLEDTQYF. DNA for the CDR3: TGCAGCGTTGAACGGGACCTTGAGGATACGCAGTATTTT.

The chain links TRBV2 to TRBJ2-5, with 7 nucleotides matching TRBD2. The ends lost 3 bases at V and 2 bases at J; junction bases unmatched: 0. The germline CDR1 and CDR2 sequences are SNHLY and FYNNEI. This CDR3 has 13 amino acids. CDR3 sequence: CASSEGGQETQYF. Here the CDR3 DNA reads TGTGCCAGCAGTGAGGGGGGGCAAGAGACCCAGTACTTC.

This sequence joins TRBV27 and TRBJ2-7; 9 bases map to TRBD1. The CDR3 has 16 residues. J was trimmed by 5 bases and V by 5 bases; bases with no gene match: 13. Germline lookup yields CDR1 MNHEY and CDR2 SMNVEV (reference sequence). CDR3 in DNA: TGTGCCAGCAGTCTACTGACCGGGACAGGGAGCCACGAGCAGTACTTC. Translation: CASSLLTGTGSHEQYF.

This rearrangement joins TRBV5-5 to TRBJ2-7; 12 bases fit TRBD1. CDR1 and CDR2 (germline): SGHKS, YYEKEE (reference sequence). With V trimmed by 4 bases and J by 4 bases, 6 bases remained unmatched. The CDR3 runs 15 residues. CDR3 nucleotide sequence: TGTGCCAGCAGCCAGGGACAGGGGGCGGCTTACGAGCAGTACTTC. Protein product: CASSQGQGAAYEQYF.

V is TRBV27 and J is TRBJ1-1; D is possibly TRBD1 (5 bases). The CDR3 totals 15 residues. The V gene lost 8 bases and the J gene lost 2 bases, with 18 bases spanning the gap. CDR1 is MNHEY, CDR2 SMNVEV, per germline (reference sequence). The CDR3 nucleotides read TGTGCCAGCGGCCCGGGGGGATCCCCTAACACTGAAGCTTTCTTT. Its protein product is CASGPGGSPNTEAFF.

The chain joins TRBV10-3 to TRBJ2-5; perhaps D is TRBD1 or TRBD2 (5 bases each). This CDR3 has 16 amino acids. V lost 5 bases to trimming and J lost 5 bases, with 21 bases between them. The germline V gene has CDR1 ENHRY and CDR2 SYGVKD. The CDR3 DNA reads as TGTGCCATCAGTCCTAACCGGGACGGCGGCGGGGAGACCCAGTACTTC. Encoded protein: CAISPNRDGGGETQYF.

In the case of this clone: Other DNA sequences in the sample encode the same CDR3. This chain joins TRBV27 and TRBJ2-7, with 8 bases lining up with TRBD1. Germline V gene data show CDR1 as MNHEY and CDR2 as SMNVEV (reference sequence). J was trimmed by 3 bases and V by 3 bases; bases with no gene match: 4. This CDR3 contains 14 residues. This chain's CDR3 is CASSFTGGDYEQYF. DNA for the CDR3: TGTGCCAGCAGTTTCACAGGGGGAGACTACGAGCAGTACTTC.

The V gene is TRBV10-3, the J gene TRBJ2-5; D uncertain. Germline loops: CDR1 ENHRY, CDR2 SYGVKD. Trimming left V 3 bases short and J 2 bases short, with 10 bases between. The CDR3 loop spans 14 amino acids. The CDR3 nucleotides are TGTGCCATCAGTGACTGGGCAGGTCAAGAGACCCAGTACTTC. It yields the protein CAISDWAGQETQYF.

This clone appeared a single time. The chain uses TRBV9 and TRBJ2-7; TRBD2 aligns across 8 bases. CDR1 and CDR2 from the germline V gene are SGDLS and YYNGEE. The ends lost 4 bases at V and 7 bases at J; junction bases unmatched: 10. The CDR3 totals 14 residues. CDR3 bases: TGTGCCAGCAGCCCCGCCAGCGGGGGAATGGAGCAGTACTTC. Translation: CASSPASGGMEQYF.

The rearrangement uses TRBV4-1 and TRBJ1-6, with a possible D match to TRBD1 (5 bases). V gave up 3 bases and J gave up 8 bases, with 14 bases separating them. CDR1 and CDR2 from the germline V gene are MGHRA and YSYEKL. The CDR3 sequence is 15 residues long. The CDR3 coding sequence is TGCGCCAGCAGCCACCCGCGCGGGGACCATTCACCCCTCCACTTT. Translation gives CASSHPRGDHSPLHF.

The chain carries TRBV28 and TRBJ1-2; D is unclear. V lost 3 bases, J lost 5 bases, and 10 bases lay in between. CDR3 length: 13 amino acids. Germline CDR1 and CDR2: MDHEN and SYDVKM. The CDR3 sequence is CASSFQQFYGYTF. Here the CDR3 DNA reads TGTGCCAGCAGTTTCCAGCAGTTTTATGGCTACACCTTC.

The gene calls are TRBV28 and TRBJ1-5; tentative D call: TRBD1 (5 bases). V lost 8 bases, J lost 2 bases, and 10 bases lay in between. The CDR3 is 13 amino acids. Per the germline V gene, CDR1 is MDHEN and CDR2 is SYDVKM. The CDR3 region has the DNA TGTGCCAGCGATGGGGACGGCAATCAGCCCCAGCATTTT. Its protein product is CASDGDGNQPQHF.

Turning to this clone: This sample includes further DNA sequences coding for the same CDR3. V is TRBV4-1 and J is TRBJ2-1; D call uncertain. CDR3 length: 12 residues. Per the germline V gene, CDR1 is MGHRA and CDR2 is YSYEKL. The V gene lost 4 bases and the J gene lost 7 bases, with 8 bases spanning the gap. The CDR3 spells CASSLGANEQFF. CDR3 DNA: TGCGCCAGCAGCCTCGGAGCTAATGAGCAGTTCTTC.

Note on this clone: The identical CDR3 is also encoded by other nucleotide sequences in the sample. V and J are TRBV5-1 and TRBJ1-1; 10 bases match TRBD1. Trimming cost V 3 bases and J 5 bases; bases outside gene matches: 1. In germline, CDR1 is SGHRS, CDR2 YFSETQ. The CDR3 contains 13 residues. For the CDR3, the DNA is TGCGCCAGCAGCTGGACAGGGGGGACTGAAGCTTTCTTT. It is translated as CASSWTGGTEAFF.

The rearrangement uses TRBV7-2 and TRBJ1-5; D gene ambiguous. CDR1 and CDR2 from the germline V gene are SGHTA and FQGNSA. The CDR3 is 15 amino acids. V was cut by 5 bases and J by 0 bases, with 11 bases left in between. As DNA, the CDR3 is TGTGCCAGCAGCGAGGGTCCTTATAGCAATCAGCCCCAGCATTTT. It translates to CASSEGPYSNQPQHF.

In regard to this clone: A read error may produce the germline difference seen at one junction end. Other DNA sequences in the sample encode the same CDR3. The V call is TRBV4-1, the J call TRBJ2-5; TRBD2 matches 12 bases. The CDR3 extends over 16 amino acids. Germline V gene data show CDR1 as MGHRA and CDR2 as YSYEKL. Here the CDR3 DNA reads TGCGCCAGCAGCCCGGGACGGACTAGCGGGGTGGAGACTCAGTACTTC. It yields the protein CASSPGRTSGVETQYF.

Worth noting for this clone: One end of the junction fails to match germline, which may point to a read error. The rearrangement joins TRBV2 to TRBJ2-2, with D hard to call. The CDR3 contains 13 residues. CDR1 is SNHLY, CDR2 FYNNEI, per germline. The CDR3 here is CASSQASTGELFF. The CDR3 nucleotides are TGTGCCAGCAGTCAAGCCTCCACCGGGGAGCTGTTTTTT. Filled out from reference TRBV2 and TRBJ2-2, the complete variable domain reads EPEVTQTPSHQVTQMGQEVILRCVPISNHLYFYWYRQILGQKVEFLVSFYNNEISEKSEIFDDQFSVERPDGSNFTLKIRSTKLEDSAMYFCASSQASTGELFFGEGSRLTVL.

J is TRBJ2-1 and V is TRBV27; 13 nucleotides line up with TRBD2. Trimming removed 6 bases from V and 2 bases from J; junction bases left unmatched: 4. Germline lookup yields CDR1 MNHEY and CDR2 SMNVEV (reference sequence). The length of the CDR3 is 16 residues. The CDR3 sequence is CASSTGLAGTYNEQFF. The CDR3 DNA reads as TGTGCCAGCAGCACGGGACTAGCGGGGACCTACAATGAGCAGTTCTTC.

This chain connects TRBV30 to TRBJ1-2; D is uncertain. The germline V gene has CDR1 GTSNPN and CDR2 SVGIG (reference sequence). The length of the CDR3 is 15 residues. With 0 bases removed from V and 2 bases from J, the gap between germline ends came to 13 bases. The CDR3 protein is CAWSVSKSDNYGYTF. The CDR3 nucleotides read TGTGCCTGGAGTGTCAGTAAAAGCGACAACTATGGCTACACCTTC.

This chain connects TRBV29-1 to TRBJ2-5; D might be TRBD1 or TRBD2, each matching 5 bases. The germline gives CDR1 SQVTM, CDR2 ANQGSEA. The CDR3 contains 14 residues. The V gene lost 6 bases and the J gene lost 2 bases, with 16 bases spanning the gap. The chain's CDR3 is CSVPRDAGQETQYF. The CDR3 DNA follows: TGCAGCGTCCCTCGGGACGCTGGTCAAGAGACCCAGTACTTC.

The table lists this clone with a count of one. The V and J genes are TRBV5-4 and TRBJ1-1; D uncertain. The CDR3 runs to 12 residues. The germline V gene has CDR1 SGHNT and CDR2 YYREEE (reference sequence). V was shortened by 4 bases and J by 7 bases, with 11 bases between the two germline ends. CDR3 DNA: TGTGCCAGCAGCGTAGACGGTCTTGAAGCTTTCTTT. Its protein product is CASSVDGLEAFF.

The chain carries TRBV5-4 and TRBJ2-7; D not certain. Germline values: CDR1 SGHNT, CDR2 YYREEE (reference sequence). This CDR3 spans 13 amino acids. The germline V and J ends were trimmed by 4 bases and 5 bases, with 13 bases remaining between them. The CDR3 nucleotides are TGTGCCAGCAGCCTAGGGCCAGCGAACGAGCAGTACTTC. As protein: CASSLGPANEQYF. The complete variable domain, with remaining parts taken from reference TRBV5-4 and TRBJ2-7, reads ETGVTQSPTHLIKTRGQQVTLRCSSQSGHNTVSWYQQALGQGPQFIFQYYREEENGRGNFPPRFSGLQFPNYSSELNVNALELDDSALYLCASSLGPANEQYFGPGTRLTVT.

The CDR3 loop reads CASSSTKEEQYF. In DNA, the CDR3 is TGTGCCAGCAGCTCAACTAAGGAAGAGCAGTACTTC. V usage is TRBV7-9 and J usage is TRBJ2-7; no definite D call. From germline, CDR1 is SEHNR and CDR2 FQNEAQ (reference sequence). The V gene lost 4 bases and the J gene lost 7 bases, with 11 bases spanning the gap. The CDR3 sequence is 12 residues long.

This chain connects TRBV29-1 to TRBJ1-2, with a tentative D call TRBD1 (5 bases). The CDR3 is made up of 11 amino acids. Per the germline V gene, CDR1 is SQVTM and CDR2 is ANQGSEA. V dropped 6 bases and J dropped 8 bases, with 13 bases sitting between them. The CDR3: CSVLGWDGYTF. Written as DNA, the CDR3 is TGCAGCGTCCTAGGGTGGGACGGCTACACCTTC. Filled out from reference TRBV29-1 and TRBJ1-2, the complete variable domain reads SAVISQKPSRDICQRGTSLTIQCQVDSQVTMMFWYRQQPGQSLTLIATANQGSEATYESGFVIDKFPISRPNLTFSTLTVSNMSPEDSSIYLCSVLGWDGYTFGSGTRLTVV.

The CDR3 sequence is CASSLGPSSYNEQFF. CDR3 coding DNA: TGCGCCAGCAGCCTTGGACCAAGCTCCTACAATGAGCAGTTCTTC. The rearrangement links TRBV4-1 to TRBJ2-1; the D is unclear. Looked up from germline, CDR1 is MGHRA and CDR2 is YSYEKL. There are 15 residues in the CDR3. The germline V and J ends were trimmed by 4 bases and 0 bases, with 10 bases remaining between them.

This chain joins TRBV29-1 and TRBJ2-7; 9 bases line up with TRBD1. CDR1 is SQVTM, CDR2 ANQGSEA, per germline. The CDR3 loop spans 13 amino acids. Trimming cost V 5 bases and J 1 base; bases outside gene matches: 3. The CDR3 DNA reads TGCAGCGTTCGGACAGGGGTATCCTACGAGCAGTACTTC. Residues: CSVRTGVSYEQYF.

The chain is built from TRBV10-3 and TRBJ1-6; maybe TRBD1 (6 bases). Trimming took off 8 bases at V and 7 bases at J, with 15 bases between the two ends. The germline CDR1 and CDR2 sequences are ENHRY and SYGVKD. CDR3 length: 14 amino acids. The CDR3 bases are TGTGCCATCGGACGGCCCGGGGGCAATTCACCCCTCCACTTT. Translating gives CAIGRPGGNSPLHF.

This chain uses TRBV28 with TRBJ2-3; maybe TRBD2 (7 bases). Germline CDR1 and CDR2: MDHEN and SYDVKM. The length of the CDR3 is 14 residues. V was trimmed by 4 bases and J by 6 bases, leaving 14 bases between them. The DNA of the CDR3 is TGTGCCAGCAGTTGGGGGGGCCAATGGGATACGCAGTATTTT. Its translation: CASSWGGQWDTQYF.